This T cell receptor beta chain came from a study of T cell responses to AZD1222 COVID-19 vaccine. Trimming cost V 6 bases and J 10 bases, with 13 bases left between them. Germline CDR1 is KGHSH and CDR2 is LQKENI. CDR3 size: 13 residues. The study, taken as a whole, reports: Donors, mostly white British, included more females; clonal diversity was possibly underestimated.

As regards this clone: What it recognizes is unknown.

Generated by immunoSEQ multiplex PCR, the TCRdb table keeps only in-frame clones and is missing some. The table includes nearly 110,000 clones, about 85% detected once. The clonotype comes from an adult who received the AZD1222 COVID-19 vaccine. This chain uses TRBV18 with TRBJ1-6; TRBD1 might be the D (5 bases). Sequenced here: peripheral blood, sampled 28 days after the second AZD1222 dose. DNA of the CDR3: TGTGCCAGCTCCCAGGGTTTCGACTCACCCCTCCACTTT. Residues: CASSQGFDSPLHF.